A selection of T cell receptor beta chains follows, all from one sample in a study of a mutant IDH1 vaccine in newly diagnosed glioma. TCRdb keeps only in-frame clones here, not all; method: immunoSEQ multiplex PCR. The sample includes about 25,000 clones, 60% to 80% seen only once; the top ten take more than 7.5%. Their antigens are not known. The sample consisted of PBMCs, taken from a glioma patient whose treatment included an IDH1 peptide vaccine. The receptors were sampled from a woman between 18 and 30 years old with glioma. Each CDR3 is given with its conserved first and last residue. A D gene is named only where the DNA matches it firmly. Only part of the rows carry a size: once, few, many, or a class if the clone is expanded.

J | size | V | D | DNA | CDR3
TRBJ2-5 | few | TRBV27 | TRBD2 | TGTGCCAGCAGTTTACTCGGAATAGCGGGGGGCCAAGAGACCCAGTACTTC | CASSLLGIAGGQETQYF
TRBJ1-3 | NA | TRBV30 | NA | TGTGCCTGGAGTGGAGGGGGAACTGGAAACACCATATATTTT | CAWSGGGTGNTIYF
TRBJ1-5 | few | TRBV7-8 | TRBD1 | TGTGCCAGCAGCCCAGGGACAGGCAATCAGCCCCAGCATTTT | CASSPGTGNQPQHF
TRBJ2-2 | NA | TRBV2 | TRBD2 | TGTGCCAGTAATAGCGGGAGTGGAACCGGGGAGCTGTTTTTT | CASNSGSGTGELFF
TRBJ1-6 | NA | TRBV5-6 | NA | TGTGCCAGCAGTTCAGACAGGAGCTCCTATAATTCACCCCTCCACTTT | CASSSDRSSYNSPLHF
TRBJ1-3 | once | TRBV5-8 | NA | TGTGCCAGCAGCCCCGTTATCTCTGGAAACACCATATATTTT | CASSPVISGNTIYF
TRBJ1-1 | once | TRBV28 | NA | TGTGCCAGCAGCCCCGTCTACGATGGTGGCGGCACTGAAGCTTTCTTT | CASSPVYDGGGTEAFF
TRBJ1-1 | NA | TRBV6-1 | NA | TGTGCCAGCAGCCAGACCGCGAACACTGAAGCTTTCTTT | CASSQTANTEAFF
TRBJ2-1 | NA | TRBV5-1 | TRBD2 | TGCGCCAGCAGCCCACTAGCGGGAGCTGGGAATGAGCAGTTCTTC | CASSPLAGAGNEQFF
TRBJ1-5 | NA | TRBV19 | NA | TGTGCCAGTAGTATAGATCAGGGATTGAATCAGCCCCAGCATTTT | CASSIDQGLNQPQHF
TRBJ2-1 | NA | TRBV19 | TRBD2 | TGTGCCAGTAGTACGGCGGGGACTAGCGGGAGGCTGGAGTTCTTC | CASSTAGTSGRLEFF
TRBJ1-1 | NA | TRBV9 | TRBD1 | TGTGCCAGCAGCGTAGGACAGGGGAACACTGAAGCTTTCTTT | CASSVGQGNTEAFF
TRBJ1-2 | NA | TRBV5-6 | TRBD1 | TGTGCCAGCAGCTGGACAGGGGAGTATGGCTACACCTTC | CASSWTGEYGYTF
TRBJ2-2 | NA | TRBV4-3 | TRBD1 | TGCGCCAGCAGCCAGAACAGGGGATACGGGGAGCTGTTTTTT | CASSQNRGYGELFF
TRBJ2-2 | NA | TRBV4-1 | TRBD1 | TGCGCCAGCAGCCAACCAAGACAGGGCACCGGGGAGCTGTTTTTT | CASSQPRQGTGELFF
TRBJ1-1 | once | TRBV4-3 | NA | TGCGCCAGCAGCCAAGGATTAACCCCGATGAACACTGAAGCTTTCTTT | CASSQGLTPMNTEAFF
TRBJ2-7 | once | TRBV29-1 | NA | TGCAGCGTTGGGGGGCCCTACGAGCAGTACTTC | CSVGGPYEQYF
TRBJ1-6 | NA | TRBV6-1 | NA | TGTGCCAGCAGAGGAGACGTCAACTATTCACCCCTCCACTTT | CASRGDVNYSPLHF
TRBJ2-1 | NA | TRBV7-8 | NA | TGTGCCAGCAGCTTAGGGTCGGGTTGGGACGTCCCGCCGTCGATGGGAAATGAGCAGTTCTTC | CASSLGSGWDVPPSMGNEQFF
TRBJ2-1 | NA | TRBV7-2 | NA | TGTGCCAGCAGCCCCTCCCAAGGCTCCTACAATGAGCAGTTCTTC | CASSPSQGSYNEQFF
TRBJ2-3 | NA | TRBV4-3 | TRBD2 | TGCGCCAGCAGCCAAGGAAGGGACGGGAGGGCAAGGGATACGCAGTATTTT | CASSQGRDGRARDTQYF
TRBJ1-4 | once | TRBV27 | NA | TGTGCCAGCAGCCCCCGAGGGGGAGGAGGCGAAAAACTGTTTTTT | CASSPRGGGGEKLFF
TRBJ2-2 | NA | TRBV29-1 | TRBD1 | TGCAGCGTTGAGGGACAGGGGAATACCGGGGAGCTGTTTTTT | CSVEGQGNTGELFF
TRBJ1-2 | few | TRBV27 | NA | TGTGCCAGCAGTTATCAACAAGGTCAAGGCTATGGCTACACCTTC | CASSYQQGQGYGYTF
TRBJ2-3 | NA | TRBV7-8 | NA | TGTGCCAGCAGCGGGCAGACTGAGGTTAGCACAGATACGCAGTATTTT | CASSGQTEVSTDTQYF
TRBJ1-4 | NA | TRBV7-9 | NA | TGTGCCAGCAGCTTAGTGCAGAGCAATGAAAAACTGTTTTTT | CASSLVQSNEKLFF
TRBJ2-7 | NA | TRBV27 | NA | TGTGCCAGCAGTTTAAGCGGACAGCACTACGAGCAGTACTTC | CASSLSGQHYEQYF
TRBJ2-2 | once | TRBV19 | NA | TGTGCCAGTAGGAGAAGGACCGGGGAGCTGTTTTTT | CASRRRTGELFF
TRBJ1-1 | NA | TRBV7-8 | NA | TGTGCCAGCAGCGCGAGGACCCTCATGAACACTGAAGCTTTCTTT | CASSARTLMNTEAFF
TRBJ1-1 | NA | TRBV18 | NA | TGTGCCAGCTCCCTAGACCTTGGACAGAACACTGAAGCTTTCTTT | CASSLDLGQNTEAFF
TRBJ1-5 | NA | TRBV29-1 | NA | TGCAGCGTTGAGTGGACGCTGGGCGTGGGCAATCAGCCCCAGCATTTT | CSVEWTLGVGNQPQHF
TRBJ2-1 | NA | TRBV4-1 | TRBD2 | TGCGCCAGCAGCCCCCAGGGAACTAGCGGGAGTGGCAGGGGCGCCAATGAGCAGTTCTTC | CASSPQGTSGSGRGANEQFF
TRBJ2-7 | NA | TRBV9 | NA | TGTGCCAGCAGCGTAGAAGCTGCAGCCTACGAGCAGTACTTC | CASSVEAAAYEQYF
TRBJ1-1 | few | TRBV14 | NA | TGTGCCAGCAGCCATCTGAATAGCCTTGAAGCTTTCTTT | CASSHLNSLEAFF
TRBJ2-3 | NA | TRBV13 | TRBD1 | TGTGCCAGCAGCTTAGGGGACAGGGAGATGGTCACAGATACGCAGTATTTT | CASSLGDREMVTDTQYF
TRBJ1-2 | NA | TRBV28 | NA | TGTGCCAGCAGCCCGTTCGGAGACTATGGCTACACCTTC | CASSPFGDYGYTF
TRBJ2-3 | once | TRBV27 | TRBD1 | TGTGCCAGCAGTTTAAACGGTATGACAGGGGTGATCACAGATACGCAGTATTTT | CASSLNGMTGVITDTQYF
TRBJ2-2 | few | TRBV11-3 | TRBD1 | TGTGCCAGCAGTCTGGGCCAGGGGGCAAACCGGGAGCTGTTTTTT | CASSLGQGANRELFF
TRBJ1-2 | NA | TRBV13 | NA | TGTGCCAGCAGCCACGGCGGCAGCTTTAACTATGGCTACACCTTC | CASSHGGSFNYGYTF
TRBJ2-7 | NA | TRBV6-1 | TRBD1 | TGTGCCAGCGCCGGGACAGGGGGATCCTACGAGCAGTACTTC | CASAGTGGSYEQYF
TRBJ2-7 | NA | TRBV11-1 | NA | TGTGCCAGCAGCCCAAGGGGAGTGAACGAGCAGTACTTC | CASSPRGVNEQYF
TRBJ1-2 | NA | TRBV29-1 | TRBD1 | TGCACAGTTTCCACGGGGGGGGGATTTGGGGACAGTGGCTACACCTTC | CTVSTGGGFGDSGYTF
TRBJ1-4 | NA | TRBV6-6 | NA | TGTGCCAGCACTCCAGGACTCATAAATGAAAAACTGTTTTTT | CASTPGLINEKLFF
TRBJ2-2 | few | TRBV7-6 | NA | TGTGCCAGCAGCTTATCTGTCACCGGGGAGCTGTTTTTT | CASSLSVTGELFF
TRBJ2-2 | few | TRBV28 | TRBD1 | TGTGCCAGCAGTTTGGGACAGGGACCCGGGGAGCTGTTTTTT | CASSLGQGPGELFF
TRBJ1-6 | few | TRBV7-9 | NA | TGTGCCAGCAGCCCTTTCCCATCGAATTCACCCCTCCACTTT | CASSPFPSNSPLHF
TRBJ2-2 | NA | TRBV9 | NA | TGTGCCAGCAGCGCGAAGACAGGCTACACCGGGGAGCTGTTTTTT | CASSAKTGYTGELFF
TRBJ1-5 | NA | TRBV5-6 | TRBD1 | TGTGCCAGCAGCTTCCAGGGGGGGGTGAGCAATCAGCCCCAGCATTTT | CASSFQGGVSNQPQHF
TRBJ1-3 | medium-sized | TRBV19 | NA | TGTGCCAGTAGAGGGGGGGACCTACGAAACACCATATATTTT | CASRGGDLRNTIYF
TRBJ1-1 | few | TRBV5-6 | NA | TGTGCCAGCAGCGGGAGAGGGTCTGAGGGTGAAGCTTTCTTT | CASSGRGSEGEAFF
TRBJ1-5 | NA | TRBV19 | TRBD1 | TGTGCCAGTAGTATATCAGGGGGCGCCGGGTGGCGCAATCAGCCCCAGCATTTT | CASSISGGAGWRNQPQHF
TRBJ1-5 | medium-sized | TRBV21-1 | NA | TGTGCCAGTACCGCAGGGGCCCATCAGCCCCAGCATTTT | CASTAGAHQPQHF
TRBJ2-3 | NA | TRBV7-9 | NA | TGTGCCAGCAGCTTTTCCCTCATATCTCAGGGGCGATCCACAGATACGCAGTATTTT | CASSFSLISQGRSTDTQYF
TRBJ1-1 | few | TRBV28 | NA | TGTGCCAGCTTCGTGGGACGCAGGAACACTGAAGCTTTCTTT | CASFVGRRNTEAFF
TRBJ2-5 | NA | TRBV5-4 | TRBD1 | TGTGCCAGCAGCTTGGCAGGGGGAGAGACCCAGTACTTC | CASSLAGGETQYF